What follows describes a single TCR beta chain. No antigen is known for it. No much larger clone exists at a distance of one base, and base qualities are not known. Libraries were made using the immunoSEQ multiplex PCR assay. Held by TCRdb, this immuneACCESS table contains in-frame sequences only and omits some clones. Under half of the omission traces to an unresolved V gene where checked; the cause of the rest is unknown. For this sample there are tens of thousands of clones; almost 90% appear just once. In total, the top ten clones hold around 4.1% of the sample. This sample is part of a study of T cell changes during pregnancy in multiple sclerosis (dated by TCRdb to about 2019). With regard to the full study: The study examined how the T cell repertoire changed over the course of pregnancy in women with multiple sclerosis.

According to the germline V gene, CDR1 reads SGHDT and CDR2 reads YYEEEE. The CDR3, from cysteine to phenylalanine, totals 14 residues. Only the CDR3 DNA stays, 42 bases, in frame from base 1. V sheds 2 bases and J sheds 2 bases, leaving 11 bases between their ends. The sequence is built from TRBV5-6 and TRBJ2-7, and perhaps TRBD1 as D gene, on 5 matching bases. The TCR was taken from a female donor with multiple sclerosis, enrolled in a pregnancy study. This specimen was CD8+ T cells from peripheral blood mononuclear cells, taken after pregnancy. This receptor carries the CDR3 CASSLGVNTYEQYF. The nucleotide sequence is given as TGTGCCAGCAGCTTAGGGGTAAACACCTACGAGCAGTACTTC.